The T cell receptor (beta chain) described here comes from a study of blood T cell repertoires in COVID-19. On the study more broadly: T cells, B-cell-depleted T cells, or PBMCs supplied cDNA or gDNA.

TCRdb's table, derived via immunoSEQ multiplex PCR, lists solely in-frame clones and lacks some. The sample lists approximately 220,000 clones; roughly 91% were seen once. The V end was cut by 8 bases, the J end by 6 bases, with 14 bases between. This CDR3 has 13 residues. CDR1 is MDHEN and CDR2 is SYDVKM in the germline V gene. The specimen sequenced was PBMCs or T cells enriched from blood (not recorded which). V and J are TRBV28 and TRBJ1-5, with D tentatively TRBD1 (6 bases). This sequence was found in a woman younger than 45 with acute COVID-19. CDR3 DNA: TGTGCCAGCGTTACAGGGAAGGGTCAGCCCCAGCATTTT. This codes for CASVTGKGQPQHF.